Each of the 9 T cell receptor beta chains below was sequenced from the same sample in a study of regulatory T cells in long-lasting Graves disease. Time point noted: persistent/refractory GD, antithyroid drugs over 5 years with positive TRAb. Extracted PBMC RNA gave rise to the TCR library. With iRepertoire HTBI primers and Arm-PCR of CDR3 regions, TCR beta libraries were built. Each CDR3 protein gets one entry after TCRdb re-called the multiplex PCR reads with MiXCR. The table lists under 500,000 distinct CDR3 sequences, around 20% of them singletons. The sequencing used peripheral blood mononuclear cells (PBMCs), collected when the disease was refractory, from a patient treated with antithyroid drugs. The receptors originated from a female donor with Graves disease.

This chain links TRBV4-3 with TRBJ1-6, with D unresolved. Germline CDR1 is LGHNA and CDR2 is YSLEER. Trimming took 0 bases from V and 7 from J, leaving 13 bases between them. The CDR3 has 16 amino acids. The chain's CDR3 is CASSQDGGSVNSPLHF. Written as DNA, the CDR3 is TGCGCCAGCAGCCAAGATGGCGGCAGCGTAAATTCACCCCTCCACTTT.

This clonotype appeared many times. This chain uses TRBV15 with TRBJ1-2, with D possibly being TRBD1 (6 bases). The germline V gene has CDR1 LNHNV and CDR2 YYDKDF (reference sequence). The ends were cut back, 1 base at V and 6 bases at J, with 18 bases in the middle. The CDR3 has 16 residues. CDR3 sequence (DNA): TGTGCCACCAGCAGAGGGCCAGAAACTGGGGGCCATGGCTACACCTTC. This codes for CATSRGPETGGHGYTF.

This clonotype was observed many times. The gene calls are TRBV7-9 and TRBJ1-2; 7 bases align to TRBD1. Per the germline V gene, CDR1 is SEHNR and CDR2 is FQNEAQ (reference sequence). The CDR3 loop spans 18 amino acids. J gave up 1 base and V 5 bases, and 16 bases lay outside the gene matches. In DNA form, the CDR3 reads TGTGCCAGCAGCCTCGAAAACCTCGACAGGGAGAGTAACTATGGCTACACCTTC. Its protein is CASSLENLDRESNYGYTF.

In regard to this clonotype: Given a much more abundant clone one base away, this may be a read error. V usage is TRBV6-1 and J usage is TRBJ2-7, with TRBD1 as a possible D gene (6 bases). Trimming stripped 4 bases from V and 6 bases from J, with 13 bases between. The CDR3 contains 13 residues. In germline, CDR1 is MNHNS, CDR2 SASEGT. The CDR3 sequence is CASSARTACEQYF. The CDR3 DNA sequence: TGTGCCAGCAGTGCCAGGACAGCCTGCGAGCAGTACTTC.

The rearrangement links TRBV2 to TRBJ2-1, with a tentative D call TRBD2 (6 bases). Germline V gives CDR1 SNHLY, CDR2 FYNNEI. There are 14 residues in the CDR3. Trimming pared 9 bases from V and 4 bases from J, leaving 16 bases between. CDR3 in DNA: TGTGCCAGTGGGCGGGAAGGTGATTACAATGAGCAGTTCTTC. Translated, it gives CASGREGDYNEQFF.

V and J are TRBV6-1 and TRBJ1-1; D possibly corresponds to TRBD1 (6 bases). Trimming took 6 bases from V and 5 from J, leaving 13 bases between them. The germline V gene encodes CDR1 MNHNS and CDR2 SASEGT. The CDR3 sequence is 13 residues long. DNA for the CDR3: TGTGCCAGCAGATTCGAACAGGGAACTGAAGCTTTCTTT. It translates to CASRFEQGTEAFF.

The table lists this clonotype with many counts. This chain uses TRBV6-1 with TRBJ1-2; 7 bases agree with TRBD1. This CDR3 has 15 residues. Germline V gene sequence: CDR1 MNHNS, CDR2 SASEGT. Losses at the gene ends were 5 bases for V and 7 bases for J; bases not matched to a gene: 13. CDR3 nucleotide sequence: TGTGCCAGCAGTACCCTATTCAGGGGGGAAGGTGGCTACACCTTC. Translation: CASSTLFRGEGGYTF.

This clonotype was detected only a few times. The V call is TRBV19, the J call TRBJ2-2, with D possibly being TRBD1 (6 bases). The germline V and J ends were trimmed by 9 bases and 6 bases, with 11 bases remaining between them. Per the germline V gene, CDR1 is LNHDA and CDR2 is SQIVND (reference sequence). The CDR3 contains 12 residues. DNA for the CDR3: TGTGCCAGCGAACAGGGCTCCGGGGAGCTGTTTTTT. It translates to CASEQGSGELFF.

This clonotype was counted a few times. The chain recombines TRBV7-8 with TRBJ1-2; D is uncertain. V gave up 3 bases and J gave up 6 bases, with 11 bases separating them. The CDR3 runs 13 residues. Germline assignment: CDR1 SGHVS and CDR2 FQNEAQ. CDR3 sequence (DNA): TGTGCCAGCAGCTTTGGAGGATCGGATGGCTACACCTTC. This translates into CASSFGGSDGYTF. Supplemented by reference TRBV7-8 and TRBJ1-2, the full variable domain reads GAGVSQSPRYKVAKRGQDVALRCDPISGHVSLFWYQQALGQGPEFLTYFQNEAQLDKSGLPSDRFFAERPEGSVSTLKIQRTQQEDSAVYLCASSFGGSDGYTFGSGTRLTVV.